This TCR beta chain appears in the sequencing data of a study of CD8+ T cells in alopecia areata (dated by TCRdb to 2017 to 2018). Regarding the research as a whole: Treated patients were enrolled in an open-label pilot trial of oral tofacitinib, 5 to 10 mg twice daily, for moderate-to-severe alopecia areata. Patients received tofacitinib for 6 to 18 months and were then followed off drug for 6 months to check for delayed response and recurrence. The SALT score, which quantifies the percentage of affected scalp surface area, was used to measure disease severity in treated patients. The study used high-throughput TCRbeta sequencing to examine T cell clonal expansion in alopecia areata, in both the C3H/HeJ mouse model and human patients. On the human side, TCRbeta sequencing was run on scalp tissue and on sorted CD4+ and CD8+ peripheral blood T cells from healthy controls and from alopecia areata patients with either patchy or totalis/universalis disease. Biopsies were taken from tofacitinib-treated patients at baseline and at 4 and 24 weeks of treatment, and a later scalp biopsy was taken in several of the tofacitinib-treated patients. Scalp clonality was compared across normal scalp (n=4), patchy alopecia areata scalp (n=8), and alopecia totalis/universalis scalp (n=8). RNA was extracted with the PAXgene miRNA kit for fixed scalp, the miRNeasy kit for PBMCs, and the RNeasy kit for mouse skin. TCRbeta CDR3 regions were amplified by immunoSEQ multiplex PCR using 35 Vbeta forward and 13 Jbeta reverse primers. General conclusions and limits of the study: Because the treated cohort was small and had just a single nonresponder, larger studies are needed to establish links between baseline CD8+ expansion and response. Lesional scalp, especially in alopecia totalis/universalis, showed higher clonality and more expanded CD8+ clones than normal scalp, suggesting antigenic drive. Shared TCR sequences between patients were less evident than in mice, which may be partly attributable to HLA diversity in the patient population. Unlike mouse skin, which is dominated by gammadelta T cells, normal human skin has resident alphabeta T cells that are also sequenced, and this complicates analysis of the scalp TCR repertoire. Tofacitinib significantly decreased scalp clonality and the number of expanded CD8+ clones among the top 100 scalp clones. Many expanded lesional clones were found to persist in scalp and blood during tofacitinib treatment, and relapse after treatment cessation may be partly explained by this persistence.

Reading the label with the study, this specimen's treatment or condition is: oral pan-JAK inhibitor, 5-10 mg twice daily. Lesional scalp punch biopsies and peripheral blood were collected from alopecia areata patients. After PBMCs were isolated by density centrifugation and stained for CD3, CD4 and CD8, a FACSAria was used to sort CD4+ and CD8+ T cells. Library preparation employed the immunoSEQ multiplex PCR assay. RNA was extracted from all samples and reverse transcribed into cDNA, which served as template for TCR sequencing. First-strand cDNA was synthesized using SuperScript III with a 2:1 mix of oligo-dT and random hexamers. A synthetic immune receptor repertoire was used to gauge amplification bias, and whatever bias remained was removed computationally. Under the source paper's analysis protocol: After raw reads were preprocessed to remove errors, the CDR3 was defined following IMGT conventions as running from the conserved cysteine to phenylalanine. Clonality was computed as 1 minus the Shannon entropy, with the entropy normalized by log2 of the number of productive unique TCRs. Whether scalp clones were CD4 or CD8 was inferred by matching scalp TCRbeta sequences against CD4 and CD8 repertoires sorted from blood. As stored in TCRdb, this immuneACCESS dataset retains in-frame rearrangements with V and J assigned. A fraction of the clones does not appear; measured against another copy, unresolved V genes explain less than half of the discrepancy, and the remainder lacks a known reason. The DNA gave D and trimming, while V, J and clone size come from that table. In this sample the table shows about 260,000 clones, roughly 63% of which occur a single time. The ten largest clones take up 0.8% to 1% of the sample.

For this clone: The antigen it recognizes is unknown. Within one base of it there is no much larger clone, and no base qualities were kept.

Sequencing was performed on CD4+ T cells sorted from blood, taken around week 54, from a patient treated with tofacitinib. The TCR comes from a human donor with alopecia areata.

This receptor has the CDR3 CASSYDSSQPQHF. The DNA reads TGTGCCAGCAGTTACGACAGTTCCCAGCCCCAGCATTTT. Recombination linked TRBV6-5 to TRBJ1-5; the D gene is possibly TRBD1, with 5 bases matching. The CDR3 holds 13 amino acids from the cysteine to the phenylalanine. Solely the CDR3 DNA is kept, with 39 bases framed from the first base. Trimming costs V 2 bases and J 7 bases, and their ends lie 9 bases apart. The germline V gene supplies CDR1 MNHEY and CDR2 SVGAGI.